This passage covers 11 T cell receptor beta chains from one sample sequenced in a study of blood T cell repertoires in COVID-19. Sequenced by immunoSEQ multiplex PCR; TCRdb stores in-frame clones only, minus some. The table shows over 150,000 clones, with roughly nine tenths occurring only once. The source material was peripheral blood. The source is a man between 18 and 29 years old who had recovered from COVID-19.

The CDR3 DNA follows: TGTGCCAGCAGTTTTCTAGCGGGAGGGGGGAATGAGCAGTTCTTC. It encodes CASSFLAGGGNEQFF. The chain recombines TRBV28 with TRBJ2-1; 12 bases map to TRBD2. CDR3 length equals 15 residues. Looked up from germline, CDR1 is MDHEN and CDR2 is SYDVKM. Trimming removed 3 bases from V and 7 bases from J; junction bases left unmatched: 4.

The chain is built from TRBV27 and TRBJ2-5; D possibly corresponds to TRBD2 (6 bases). With 2 bases removed from V and 5 bases from J, the gap between germline ends came to 15 bases. Germline CDR1 MNHEY, CDR2 SMNVEV (reference sequence). The CDR3 loop spans 15 amino acids. The chain's CDR3 is CASSLGLQSGETQYF. The DNA of the CDR3 is TGTGCCAGCAGTTTAGGCCTCCAAAGCGGGGAGACCCAGTACTTC.

This clone is a singleton in its sample. J is TRBJ2-3 and V is TRBV10-3; 11 bases are a match to TRBD2. V gave up 2 bases and J gave up 6 bases; unmatched junction bases: 7. CDR1 and CDR2 (germline): ENHRY, SYGVKD. There are 16 residues in the CDR3. The CDR3 region has the DNA TGTGCCATCAGTGAGGTAGCGGGAGGGGAGAGGGATACGCAGTATTTT. Its translation is CAISEVAGGERDTQYF.

In this sample, this clone turned up a few times. The chain uses TRBV9 and TRBJ1-1; D is uncertain. Trimming left V 4 bases short and J 0 bases short, with 10 bases between. This CDR3 is 14 amino acids long. Germline lookup yields CDR1 SGDLS and CDR2 YYNGEE. CDR3: CASSSSTLNTEAFF. The CDR3 DNA reads as TGTGCCAGCAGCTCTTCAACATTGAACACTGAAGCTTTCTTT.

The CDR3 region is CAWSYTGADYGYTF. For the CDR3, the DNA is TGTGCCTGGAGTTATACAGGGGCCGACTATGGCTACACCTTC. The J gene is TRBJ1-2, the V gene TRBV30; 7 bases match TRBD1. The CDR3 loop spans 14 amino acids. The V and J ends lost 2 bases and 3 bases, in that order; junction bases with no gene match: 6. Germline values: CDR1 GTSNPN, CDR2 SVGIG (reference sequence).

The V call is TRBV19, the J call TRBJ1-2; 9 positions match TRBD1. The CDR3 covers 17 residues. The J segment lost 2 bases and the V segment lost 0 bases, leaving 7 bases of the junction unmatched. CDR1 is LNHDA, CDR2 SQIVND, per germline (reference sequence). CDR3 sequence reads: CASSIDGQGMINYGYTF. CDR3 in DNA: TGTGCCAGTAGTATAGACGGACAGGGGATGATCAACTATGGCTACACCTTC.

This chain connects TRBV2 to TRBJ2-1; 7 bases agree with TRBD2. The CDR3 spans 13 residues. Germline values: CDR1 SNHLY, CDR2 FYNNEI. V trimming: 7 bases; J trimming: 6 bases; junction bases outside the gene matches: 6. The CDR3 coding sequence is TGTGCCAGCACCCGGGAGGCCTTCAATGAGCAGTTCTTC. Translating gives CASTREAFNEQFF.

The chain uses TRBV12-5 and TRBJ2-1, with 11 bases fitting TRBD2. Losses at the gene ends were 1 base for V and 8 bases for J; bases not matched to a gene: 7. CDR3 length equals 16 residues. Per the germline V gene, CDR1 is LGHNT and CDR2 is FRNRAP. CDR3 bases: TGTGCTAGTGGTTTGGGGAGACTAGCGGGAAGGGATGAGCAGTTCTTC. Its protein is CASGLGRLAGRDEQFF. The whole variable domain, filled in from reference TRBV12-5 and TRBJ2-1, reads DARVTQTPRHKVTEMGQEVTMRCQPILGHNTVFWYRQTMMQGLELLAYFRNRAPLDDSGMPKDRFSAEMPDATLATLKIQPSEPRDSAVYFCASGLGRLAGRDEQFFGPGTRLTVL.

The chain combines TRBV9 with TRBJ2-7; tentative D call: TRBD2 (5 bases). CDR1 and CDR2 from the germline V gene are SGDLS and YYNGEE. V was pared by 1 base and J by 1 base, with 24 bases between. The CDR3 totals 19 residues. DNA of the CDR3: TGTGCCAGCAGCGTACGACCCCCCCGCGAGGGAGTGGAATCCTACGAGCAGTACTTC. Amino acids: CASSVRPPREGVESYEQYF. The complete variable domain, with remaining parts taken from reference TRBV9 and TRBJ2-7, reads DSGVTQTPKHLITATGQRVTLRCSPRSGDLSVYWYQQSLDQGLQFLIQYYNGEERAKGNILERFSAQQFPDLHSELNLSSLELGDSALYFCASSVRPPREGVESYEQYFGPGTRLTVT.

The genes are TRBV11-1 and TRBJ2-1, with D maybe TRBD2 (6 bases). The germline V gene encodes CDR1 SGHAT and CDR2 FQDESV (reference sequence). The CDR3 runs 13 residues. The germline V and J ends were trimmed by 4 bases and 7 bases, with 11 bases remaining between them. CDR3 loop: CASSSGLPNEQFF. The CDR3 nucleotides read TGTGCCAGCAGCTCGGGACTTCCAAATGAGCAGTTCTTC.

The V and J genes are TRBV19 and TRBJ1-2, with 8 bases matching TRBD1. Unmatched junction bases numbered 17, after V lost 7 bases and J lost 4 bases. Germline lookup yields CDR1 LNHDA and CDR2 SQIVND (reference sequence). The CDR3 is 17 residues long. The CDR3 is CASTFRTGTLNLYGYTF. The CDR3 DNA sequence: TGTGCCAGTACCTTTCGGACAGGGACCCTTAATCTCTATGGCTACACCTTC.